This T cell receptor (beta chain) appears in the sequencing data of a study of technical replicates of blood from a handful of donors. Using immunoSEQ multiplex PCR, the repertoire was profiled, and TCRdb retains in-frame clones only, with some absent. The sample records about 68,000 clones, about 97% being singletons. Sequenced: T cells isolated from PBMCs. The sequence came from a human donor in good health.

The CDR3 nucleotides read TGTGCCAGCAGTAAACGGACAGGAGCTAATGAAAAACTGTTTTTT. Translation: CASSKRTGANEKLFF. V and J are TRBV25-1 and TRBJ1-4; 7 nucleotides align to TRBD1. The CDR3 contains 15 residues. V was clipped by 5 bases and J by 3 bases; unmatched bases: 6. Germline V gives CDR1 MGHDK, CDR2 SYGVNS.